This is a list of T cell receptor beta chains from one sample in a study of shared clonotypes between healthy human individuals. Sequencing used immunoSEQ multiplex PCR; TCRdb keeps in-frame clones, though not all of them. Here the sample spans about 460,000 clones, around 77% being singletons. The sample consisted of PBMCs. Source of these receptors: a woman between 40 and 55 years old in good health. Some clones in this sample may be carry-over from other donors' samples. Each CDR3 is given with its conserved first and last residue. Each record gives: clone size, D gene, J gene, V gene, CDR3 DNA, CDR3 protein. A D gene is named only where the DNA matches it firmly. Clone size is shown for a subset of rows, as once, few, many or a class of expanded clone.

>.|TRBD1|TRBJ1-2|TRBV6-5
TGTGCCAGCAGTTGGGACAGCACTAACTATGGCTACACCTTC
CASSWDSTNYGYTF
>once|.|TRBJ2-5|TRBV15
TGTGCCACCAGCAGAGATCGATGGGTTTTCCCTGGCCAGTACTTC
CATSRDRWVFPGQYF
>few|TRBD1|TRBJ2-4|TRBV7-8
TGTGCCAGCAGCCCCTCGACAGGGGAAAACATTCAGTACTTC
CASSPSTGENIQYF
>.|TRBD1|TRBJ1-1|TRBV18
TGTGCCAGCTCACTAAGGACAGGAGCCATTGAGCGGAACACTGAAGCTTTCTTT
CASSLRTGAIERNTEAFF
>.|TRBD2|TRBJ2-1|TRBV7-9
TGTGCCAGCAGCACCCGGACTAGCGGGAGTGACAATGAGCAGTTCTTC
CASSTRTSGSDNEQFF
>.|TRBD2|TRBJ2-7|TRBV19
TGTGCCAGTAGCACGGGACTAGCGGGAGTCCCCTACGAGCAGTACTTC
CASSTGLAGVPYEQYF
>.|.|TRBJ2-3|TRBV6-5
TGTGCCAGCAGTTACCCGGGAGCAGATACGCAGTATTTT
CASSYPGADTQYF
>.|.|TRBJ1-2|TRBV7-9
TGTGCCAGCAGCGCTGGGGCCTCGGGGGGCTACACCTTC
CASSAGASGGYTF
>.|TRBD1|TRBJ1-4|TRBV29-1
TGCAGCGTCCAGGGGGCTCCTAATGAAAAACTGTTTTTT
CSVQGAPNEKLFF
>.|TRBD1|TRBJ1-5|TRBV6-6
TGTGCCAGCAGTTACCCCCAGGCAGGGGGCAACCAGCCCCAGCATTTT
CASSYPQAGGNQPQHF